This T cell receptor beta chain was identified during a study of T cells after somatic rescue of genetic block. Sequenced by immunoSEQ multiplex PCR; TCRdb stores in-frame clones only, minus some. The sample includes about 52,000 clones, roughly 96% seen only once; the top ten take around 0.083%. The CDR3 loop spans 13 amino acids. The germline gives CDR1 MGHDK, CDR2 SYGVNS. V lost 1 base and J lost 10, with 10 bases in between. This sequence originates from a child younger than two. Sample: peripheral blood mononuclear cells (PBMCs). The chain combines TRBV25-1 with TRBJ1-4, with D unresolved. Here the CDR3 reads CASSELAGGKLFF. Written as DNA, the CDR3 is TGTGCCAGCAGTGAATTAGCGGGAGGAAAACTGTTTTTT.